The 26 T cell receptor beta chains listed next were all sequenced from one sample in a study of OX40 agonist ivuxolimab in advanced cancers. Libraries were prepared by immunoSEQ multiplex PCR; TCRdb keeps only in-frame clonotypes and omits some of them. The sample lists about 20,000 clones, around 90% occurring once. The source was CD4+ or CD8+ T cells sorted from blood, collected in a trial of the OX40 agonist ivuxolimab. The receptors were gathered from an adult with an advanced solid tumor such as melanoma, head and neck, liver or kidney cancer.

The chain recombines TRBV2 with TRBJ2-1, with 10 bases that match TRBD2. The trim removed 3 bases at V and 5 bases at J, leaving 1 base unmatched. There are 14 residues in the CDR3. Germline CDR1 reads SNHLY; CDR2 reads FYNNEI. The CDR3 DNA is TGTGCCAGCAGTGATAGCGGGGGGAACAATGAGCAGTTCTTC. Encoded protein: CASSDSGGNNEQFF. Drawing the rest from reference TRBV2 and TRBJ2-1, the complete variable domain is EPEVTQTPSHQVTQMGQEVILRCVPISNHLYFYWYRQILGQKVEFLVSFYNNEISEKSEIFDDQFSVERPDGSNFTLKIRSTKLEDSAMYFCASSDSGGNNEQFFGPGTRLTVL.

The chain recombines TRBV7-6 with TRBJ1-5; weak D call: TRBD1 (5 bases). Germline V gene lookup returns CDR1 SGHVS and CDR2 FNYEAQ. Trimming took off 1 base at V and 4 bases at J, with 11 bases between the two ends. The CDR3 covers 15 residues. The CDR3 bases are TGTGCCAGCAGCTTAGACAGTGGGGGAAATCAGCCCCAGCATTTT. It translates to CASSLDSGGNQPQHF.

The chain has TRBV6-1 and TRBJ2-7, with TRBD1 identical over 7 bases. Trimming at V came to 7 bases and at J to 0 bases, leaving 9 bases not matched to a gene. The CDR3 is 15 residues long. CDR1 is MNHNS, CDR2 SASEGT, per germline. The CDR3 protein is CASNPGTASSYEQYF. DNA of the CDR3: TGTGCCAGCAACCCCGGGACAGCGAGCTCCTACGAGCAGTACTTC.

V is TRBV30 and J is TRBJ1-2; possible D gene TRBD1, 5 bases. The V and J ends lost 3 bases and 6 bases respectively, with 8 bases between them. Germline V CDR1 and CDR2: GTSNPN, SVGIG (reference sequence). This CDR3 comprises 11 residues. The CDR3: CAWRGGDGYTF. CDR3 nucleotides: TGTGCCTGGAGGGGGGGGGATGGCTACACCTTC.

The gene calls are TRBV4-2 and TRBJ2-2; TRBD2 matches at 7 bases. Germline CDR1 LGHNA, CDR2 YNFKEQ. The V segment lost 1 base and the J segment 3 bases; nucleotides outside the gene matches: 11. The CDR3 covers 18 residues. DNA for the CDR3: TGTGCCAGCAGCCAAGCCGGGACGACTAGCATTGACACCGGGGAGCTGTTTTTT. It is translated as CASSQAGTTSIDTGELFF.

The rearrangement links TRBV27 to TRBJ1-2; no definite D call. CDR3 length equals 15 residues. Trimming removed 0 bases at V and 5 bases at J, with 13 bases between. Germline V gene sequence: CDR1 MNHEY, CDR2 SMNVEV (reference sequence). The DNA for the CDR3 is TGTGCCAGCAGTTTATCAGGCTTTTCGGCTTATGGCTACACCTTC. It specifies CASSLSGFSAYGYTF.

This clone was picked up a small number of times. The chain recombines TRBV10-2 with TRBJ2-7; D is possibly TRBD1 (6 bases). V was clipped by 0 bases and J by 1 base, with 16 bases between them. CDR3 length equals 17 residues. Looked up from germline, CDR1 is WSHSY and CDR2 is SAAADI. As DNA, the CDR3 is TGCGCCAGCAGTGAGTCAGGATGGGGGCAGGGATCCTACGAGCAGTACTTC. Its translation: CASSESGWGQGSYEQYF.

The count of this clone is one. J is TRBJ1-2 and V is TRBV9, with TRBD1 matching 7 bases. CDR1 is SGDLS and CDR2 is YYNGEE in the germline V gene. Germline trimming cut 1 base from V and 0 bases from J; bases unmatched to any gene: 3. The CDR3 length is 15 residues. CDR3: CASSVRGQSNYGYTF. The DNA for the CDR3 is TGTGCCAGCAGCGTACGGGGACAGTCTAACTATGGCTACACCTTC.

In DNA form, the CDR3 reads TGCGCCAGCAGTCGGGACCAAAGCTCCTACAATGAGCAGTTCTTC. It yields the protein CASSRDQSSYNEQFF. The V gene is TRBV10-1, the J gene TRBJ2-1; either TRBD1 or TRBD2 may fit D (5 bases each). The CDR3 runs to 15 residues. CDR1 is WNHNN, CDR2 SYGVQD, per germline (reference sequence). V was pared by 5 bases and J by 0 bases, with 11 bases between.

V gene TRBV7-9 combines with J gene TRBJ2-7; D is uncertain. V gave up 3 bases and J gave up 5 bases, with 5 bases separating them. There are 11 residues in the CDR3. Germline CDR1 reads SEHNR; CDR2 reads FQNEAQ (reference sequence). CDR3 sequence (DNA): TGTGCCAGCAGCTTTAGGGACGAGCAGTACTTC. Translating gives CASSFRDEQYF.

This clone was recorded only once. V and J are TRBV5-6 and TRBJ2-7, with unresolved D. Looked up from germline, CDR1 is SGHDT and CDR2 is YYEEEE. The CDR3 runs 13 residues. Trimming stripped 0 bases from V and 0 bases from J, with 4 bases between. CDR3 nucleotides: TGTGCCAGCAGCTTGGGGAGCTCCTACGAGCAGTACTTC. As protein: CASSLGSSYEQYF.

The gene calls are TRBV11-2 and TRBJ2-7; 7 nucleotides agree with TRBD1. Germline V gene data show CDR1 as SGHAT and CDR2 as FQNNGV. This CDR3 region has 13 residues. The ends lost 4 bases at V and 0 bases at J; junction bases unmatched: 0. The CDR3 loop is CASSWDSSYEQYF. In DNA form, the CDR3 reads TGTGCCAGCAGCTGGGACAGCTCCTACGAGCAGTACTTC.

The chain carries TRBV7-9 and TRBJ2-7, with D perhaps matching TRBD2 (5 bases). CDR3 length: 14 amino acids. Germline-derived CDR1 and CDR2 are SEHNR and FQNEAQ (reference sequence). V lost 1 base, J lost 6 bases, and 13 bases lay in between. CDR3 sequence: CASSLGVGGLEQYF. The DNA for the CDR3 is TGTGCCAGCAGCTTAGGTGTTGGCGGACTCGAGCAGTACTTC.

This clone was found once. The rearrangement joins TRBV7-9 to TRBJ2-5, with 9 bases fitting TRBD2. Per germline, CDR1 SEHNR and CDR2 FQNEAQ (reference sequence). V was clipped by 5 bases and J by 3 bases; unmatched bases: 7. The CDR3 runs to 15 residues. Here the CDR3 DNA reads TGTGCCAGCAGCCCTTTAGCGGGGGCGGAAGAGACCCAGTACTTC. Encoded protein: CASSPLAGAEETQYF.

This sequence joins TRBV4-1 and TRBJ1-5, with D perhaps TRBD1 (5 bases). Germline CDR1 reads MGHRA; CDR2 reads YSYEKL. With 4 bases removed from V and 1 base from J, the gap between germline ends came to 11 bases. This CDR3 contains 15 residues. The CDR3 region has the DNA TGCGCCAGCAGCCTAGCAGCAGGGAGCAATCAGCCCCAGCATTTT. Translation: CASSLAAGSNQPQHF.

The rearrangement uses TRBV4-1 and TRBJ2-3; TRBD1 aligns across 7 bases. The length of the CDR3 is 16 residues. V lost 4 bases and J lost 1; bases outside the gene matches: 8. CDR1 is MGHRA, CDR2 YSYEKL, per germline. Here the CDR3 DNA reads TGCGCCAGCAGCCGAAGTACAGGGGTTGGCACAGATACGCAGTATTTT. It translates to CASSRSTGVGTDTQYF.

The rearrangement joins TRBV11-2 to TRBJ1-1; a weak D match, TRBD1 (6 bases). The CDR3 runs 15 residues. The germline V gene encodes CDR1 SGHAT and CDR2 FQNNGV. V was pared by 5 bases and J by 5 bases, with 18 bases between. Here the CDR3 DNA reads TGTGCCAGCAGCCCCCCCGAGGGGGGTGTAACTGAAGCTTTCTTT. Residues: CASSPPEGGVTEAFF.

The chain couples TRBV6-5 to TRBJ2-3, with a weak D call TRBD2 (6 bases). The CDR3 totals 14 residues. The ends were cut back, 4 bases at V and 5 bases at J, with 13 bases in the middle. Looked up from germline, CDR1 is MNHEY and CDR2 is SVGAGI. CDR3 coding DNA: TGTGCCAGCAGTTCCACACTTAGCGGAGATACGCAGTATTTT. Encoded protein: CASSSTLSGDTQYF.

This chain links TRBV6-4 with TRBJ2-1, with 10 bases fitting TRBD2. J lost 3 bases, V lost 3 bases, and 2 bases had no gene match. There are 15 residues in the CDR3. CDR1 and CDR2 from the germline V gene are MRHNA and SNTAGT. The CDR3 loop is CASSESSGGYNEQFF. CDR3 sequence (DNA): TGTGCCAGCAGTGAATCTAGCGGGGGCTACAATGAGCAGTTCTTC.

The chain is built from TRBV11-2 and TRBJ2-7; 9 bases agree with TRBD1. The CDR3 extends over 15 amino acids. The junction had 4 bases not matched to a gene; V was cut back by 0 bases and J by 4 bases. Germline V CDR1 and CDR2: SGHAT, FQNNGV. The chain's CDR3 is CASSLEAGQGYEQYF. Here the CDR3 DNA reads TGTGCCAGCAGCTTAGAGGCGGGACAGGGATACGAGCAGTACTTC. The whole variable domain, remainder taken from reference TRBV11-2 and TRBJ2-7, is EAGVAQSPRYKIIEKRQSVAFWCNPISGHATLYWYQQILGQGPKLLIQFQNNGVVDDSQLPKDRFSAERLKGVDSTLKIQPAKLEDSAVYLCASSLEAGQGYEQYFGPGTRLTVT.

The table lists this clone with a count of one. This chain uses TRBV6-1 with TRBJ1-1, with unresolved D. CDR1 and CDR2 (germline): MNHNS, SASEGT. This CDR3 has 15 residues. Trimming shortened V by 1 base and J by 0 bases, and 9 bases separated the two germline ends. The CDR3 DNA sequence: TGTGCCAGCAGTGAAGACCCTTTGATGAACACTGAAGCTTTCTTT. This codes for CASSEDPLMNTEAFF.

This clone was counted only a few times. The V and J genes are TRBV5-5 and TRBJ2-3, with 8 bases identical to TRBD1. Trimming cost V 3 bases and J 5 bases; bases outside gene matches: 11. The germline V gene encodes CDR1 SGHKS and CDR2 YYEKEE (reference sequence). The CDR3 runs 16 residues. The CDR3: CASSYVVDRAGDTQYF. Written as DNA, the CDR3 is TGTGCCAGCAGCTACGTCGTGGACAGGGCGGGAGATACGCAGTATTTT. The full variable domain, completed using reference TRBV5-5 and TRBJ2-3, is DAGVTQSPTHLIKTRGQQVTLRCSPISGHKSVSWYQQVLGQGPQFIFQYYEKEERGRGNFPDRFSARQFPNYSSELNVNALLLGDSALYLCASSYVVDRAGDTQYFGPGTRLTVL.

V is TRBV30 and J is TRBJ1-1; no clear D. Germline assignment: CDR1 GTSNPN and CDR2 SVGIG (reference sequence). Trimming pared 3 bases from V and 0 bases from J, leaving 5 bases between. The CDR3 has 12 residues. CDR3 nucleotide sequence: TGTGCCTGGAGAAGATTGAACACTGAAGCTTTCTTT. It is translated as CAWRRLNTEAFF.

The chain carries TRBV27 and TRBJ2-7; D could derive from TRBD1 or TRBD2 (6 bases each). The ends were cut back, 0 bases at V and 7 bases at J, with 10 bases in the middle. CDR3 length: 13 amino acids. Per germline, CDR1 MNHEY and CDR2 SMNVEV (reference sequence). The CDR3 nucleotides are TGTGCCAGCAGTTTATCTAGAGGGGGGGAGCAGTACTTC. This gives the protein CASSLSRGGEQYF.

V is TRBV6-1 and J is TRBJ2-7, with 8 bases matching TRBD1. The germline gives CDR1 MNHNS, CDR2 SASEGT. The length of the CDR3 is 13 residues. After removal of 6 bases from V and 6 bases from J, the junction contained 7 bases not matched to a gene. The CDR3 loop is CASRVWTGPEQYF. DNA of the CDR3: TGTGCCAGCAGAGTCTGGACAGGGCCCGAGCAGTACTTC.

This clone was seen just once. The CDR3 coding sequence is TGTGCCAGCAGTTACGGGACAGGGAGCTCCTACAATGAGCAGTTCTTC. Amino acids: CASSYGTGSSYNEQFF. This chain uses TRBV6-5 with TRBJ2-1; TRBD1 agrees at 9 bases. The CDR3 is made up of 16 amino acids. CDR1 is MNHEY, CDR2 SVGAGI, per germline. J gave up 0 bases and V 2 bases, and 2 bases lay outside the gene matches.